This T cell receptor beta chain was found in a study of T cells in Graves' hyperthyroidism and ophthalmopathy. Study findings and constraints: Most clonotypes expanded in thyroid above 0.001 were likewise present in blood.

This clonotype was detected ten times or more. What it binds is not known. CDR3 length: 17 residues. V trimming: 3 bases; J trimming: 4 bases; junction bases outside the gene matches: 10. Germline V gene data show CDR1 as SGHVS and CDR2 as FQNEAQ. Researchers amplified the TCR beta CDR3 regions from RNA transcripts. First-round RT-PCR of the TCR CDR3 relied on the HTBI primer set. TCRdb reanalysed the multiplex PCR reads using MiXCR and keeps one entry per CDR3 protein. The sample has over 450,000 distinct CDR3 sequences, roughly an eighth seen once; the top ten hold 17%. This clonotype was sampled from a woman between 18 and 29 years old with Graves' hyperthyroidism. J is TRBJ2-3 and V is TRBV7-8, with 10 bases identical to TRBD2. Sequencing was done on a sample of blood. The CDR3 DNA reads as TGTGCCAGCAGCTTCCTGACTCCACTAGCGGGATCAGATACGCAGTATTTT. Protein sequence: CASSFLTPLAGSDTQYF.